The rows below give T cell receptor beta chains drawn from one sample of a study of STAT5B mutations in CD4+ large granular lymphocyte leukemia. Generated by immunoSEQ multiplex PCR, the TCRdb table keeps only in-frame clones and is missing some. The data show 45,000 to 55,000 clones, around 70% seen once. Specimen: CD4+ T cells from blood buffy coats. The receptors shown here come from a human donor in good health. Both conserved end residues are part of each CDR3. The D gene is left open where the match is weak. The size of a clone is reported for some rows only, either as once, few or many, or as a class for expanded clones.

d_gene	abundance	v_gene	j_gene	CDR3nt	CDR3aa
-	-	TRBV25-1	TRBJ2-2	TGTGCCAGCAGTGATTTCACAGAGCTGTTTTTT	CASSDFTELFF
-	-	TRBV18	TRBJ2-3	TGTGCCAGCTCACAACCCACAGATACGCAGTATTTT	CASSQPTDTQYF
-	-	TRBV10-2	TRBJ1-1	TGCGCCAGCAGTGAGTGGCACCCGGGCACTGAAGCTTTCTTT	CASSEWHPGTEAFF
-	-	TRBV18	TRBJ1-5	TGTGCCAGCTCACTGTTCGGGGCCTCAGATCAGCCCCAGCATTTT	CASSLFGASDQPQHF
-	few	TRBV14	TRBJ1-1	TGTGCCAGCAGCCGGGACGGGAACACTGAAGCTTTCTTT	CASSRDGNTEAFF
TRBD1	-	TRBV5-1	TRBJ2-5	TGCGCCAGCAAACCGACAGGGGGCGGAGGGACCCAGTACTTC	CASKPTGGGGTQYF
-	-	TRBV14	TRBJ2-1	TGTGCCAGCAGCCAAGAGCAGGGGCGAAGCTCCTACAATGAGCAGTTCTTC	CASSQEQGRSSYNEQFF
-	few	TRBV5-1	TRBJ1-3	TGCGCCAGCAGTGGGGGGAGCTCTGGAAACACCATATATTTT	CASSGGSSGNTIYF
-	few	TRBV2	TRBJ1-5	TGTGCCAGCAAAGGCGAGAAAAATCAGCCCCAGCATTTT	CASKGEKNQPQHF
-	few	TRBV18	TRBJ2-2	TGTGCCAGCTCACCGGAGACCCTGGACGGGGAGCTGTTTTTT	CASSPETLDGELFF
-	-	TRBV19	TRBJ2-5	TGTGCAGCCGCGGCCTCGGGGCAAGAGACCCAGTACTTC	CAAAASGQETQYF
-	-	TRBV28	TRBJ1-6	TGTGCCAGCAACGACGCCTGGGATAATTCACCCCTCCACTTT	CASNDAWDNSPLHF
-	-	TRBV30	TRBJ2-5	TGTGCCTGCCGGGACGGCCGAGAGACCCAGTACTTC	CACRDGRETQYF
-	few	TRBV6-5	TRBJ1-2	TGTGCCAGCAGTTACTCGGGCACCGCTAACTATGGCTACACCTTC	CASSYSGTANYGYTF
TRBD1	few	TRBV19	TRBJ2-7	TGTGCCAGTAGTCCAACACAACAGGGGTCCTACAGCTCCTACGAGCAGTACTTC	CASSPTQQGSYSSYEQYF
-	-	TRBV28	TRBJ2-3	TGTGCCAGCAGTCGGGGTAGCACAGATACGCAGTATTTT	CASSRGSTDTQYF
TRBD2	-	TRBV7-3	TRBJ2-1	TGTGCCAGCAGCCTTGGACTAGCGGGGGTTAATGAGCAGTTCTTC	CASSLGLAGVNEQFF
TRBD1	-	TRBV5-1	TRBJ2-5	TGCGCCAGCAGCTTAACAGGGGTCGGGGCGTGGGAGACCCGGTACTTC	CASSLTGVGAWETRYF
TRBD1	few	TRBV10-3	TRBJ1-6	TGTGCCATCAGCCCCGGGACAGGGTTAGTTGGTTCACCCCTCCACTTT	CAISPGTGLVGSPLHF
-	once	TRBV6-1	TRBJ2-7	TGTGCCAGCAGCGAACCGGGACGACGGAACGAGCAGTACTTC	CASSEPGRRNEQYF
-	-	TRBV21-1	TRBJ2-1	TGTGCCAGTCGGACCGTAAGCTCCTACAATGAGCAGTTCTTC	CASRTVSSYNEQFF
TRBD2	-	TRBV6-5	TRBJ2-1	TGTGCCAGCAGTTACTCGCCCGGACTAGGCCTCAATGAGCAGTTCTTC	CASSYSPGLGLNEQFF
-	medium-sized	TRBV28	TRBJ1-1	TGTGCCAGCCTACCGGGGGAGGCGAACACTGAAGCTTTCTTT	CASLPGEANTEAFF
-	-	TRBV6-5	TRBJ1-2	TGTGCCAGCGCGACAGAGGGGTATGGCTACACCTTC	CASATEGYGYTF
TRBD1	-	TRBV7-2	TRBJ1-2	TGTGCCAGCAGCCTAGGACAGGGCGAGGCCCCCTACACCTTC	CASSLGQGEAPYTF
-	-	TRBV7-3	TRBJ1-5	TGTGCCAGCAGCTTCGACGGACACCAGCATTTT	CASSFDGHQHF
-	-	TRBV19	TRBJ2-2	TGTGCCAGTAGTGGGCAATCGGGCGGGGAGCTGTTTTTT	CASSGQSGGELFF
-	-	TRBV6-6	TRBJ1-1	TGTGCCAGCACCCCCGCATACATGAACACTGAAGCTTTCTTT	CASTPAYMNTEAFF
-	-	TRBV5-1	TRBJ1-1	TGCGCCAGCAGCTCGACAGGAGCGCTCGCTGAAGCTTTCTTT	CASSSTGALAEAFF
-	-	TRBV7-3	TRBJ2-3	TGTGCCAGCAGCTTAGGGATCCAAGACCTTACAGATACGCAGTATTTT	CASSLGIQDLTDTQYF
TRBD2	-	TRBV9	TRBJ2-2	TGTGCCAGCAGCGTAGGGGGGAGGGTCACCGGGGAGCTGTTTTTT	CASSVGGRVTGELFF
TRBD2	-	TRBV5-1	TRBJ2-1	TGCGCCAGCAGCTTGGCAAGCGGGGGGGCCGGAGACAATGAGCAGTTCTTC	CASSLASGGAGDNEQFF
-	few	TRBV15	TRBJ2-5	TGTGCCACCAGCAGAGATCAGGAGACCCAGTACTTC	CATSRDQETQYF
-	-	TRBV29-1	TRBJ2-3	TGCAGCGCGTTTGCCCAGGGGAGCACAGATACGCAGTATTTT	CSAFAQGSTDTQYF
TRBD1	-	TRBV19	TRBJ1-5	TGTGCCAGTAGTACAGGGGGGGGGAATCAGCCCCAGCATTTT	CASSTGGGNQPQHF
TRBD1	few	TRBV5-1	TRBJ1-4	TGCGCCAGCAGTCGACAGGGAAGGGATAATGAAAAACTGTTTTTT	CASSRQGRDNEKLFF
-	-	TRBV2	TRBJ1-2	TGTGCCAGCAGCCAACAAAAGACAGGCTCCGGCTACACCTTC	CASSQQKTGSGYTF
-	few	TRBV6-5	TRBJ1-1	TGTGCCAGCAGCCGCGGACAGCTCACTGAAGCTTTCTTT	CASSRGQLTEAFF
TRBD1	few	TRBV6-6	TRBJ1-2	TGTGCCAGCGGGCGAGGACAGGAGGTTGGCTACACCTTC	CASGRGQEVGYTF
TRBD2	few	TRBV28	TRBJ2-7	TGTGCCAGCAGCCCCGCAGAAAGGGGACTACACTACGAGCAGTACTTC	CASSPAERGLHYEQYF
-	-	TRBV27	TRBJ1-6	TGTGCCAGCAGTGCACGGACAGCCCGAGCTAATTCACCCCTCCACTTT	CASSARTARANSPLHF
-	-	TRBV28	TRBJ1-2	TGTGCCAGCAGTTTATTTAACTATGGCTACACCTTC	CASSLFNYGYTF
-	-	TRBV18	TRBJ2-5	TGTGCCAGCTCACTAGTTTCAGGTCCACAAGAGACCCAGTACTTC	CASSLVSGPQETQYF
-	few	TRBV30	TRBJ1-1	TGTGCCTGGAGTAGGGGGGCTAGCACTGAAGCTTTCTTT	CAWSRGASTEAFF
-	-	TRBV30	TRBJ1-2	TGTGCCTGGAGTGTACAAGGGGGCTACACCTTC	CAWSVQGGYTF
-	-	TRBV15	TRBJ1-2	TGTGCCACCAGCAGAGGCAAAGGGCAGGGTAACTATGGCTACACCTTC	CATSRGKGQGNYGYTF
TRBD2	-	TRBV2	TRBJ2-3	TGTGCCAGCAGTGATGGTGCGGGGGGCACAGATACGCAGTATTTT	CASSDGAGGTDTQYF
-	-	TRBV19	TRBJ1-1	TGTGCCAGTAGTTCGGGACGGAACACTGAAGCTTTCTTT	CASSSGRNTEAFF
-	-	TRBV19	TRBJ1-2	TGTGCCAGTATCCCGGGGCCGGGGGCCAATGGCTACACCTTC	CASIPGPGANGYTF
-	-	TRBV18	TRBJ2-4	TGTGCCAGCTCACCAGGGTCAGGGTGGAACATTCAGTACTTC	CASSPGSGWNIQYF
-	-	TRBV7-9	TRBJ2-7	TGTGCCAGCAGCCCTTCTTCAGGGGTTCACGAGCAGTACTTC	CASSPSSGVHEQYF
-	few	TRBV4-2	TRBJ1-1	TGTGCCAGCAGCCAAGATACAGCGAACACTGAAGCTTTCTTT	CASSQDTANTEAFF
-	few	TRBV5-1	TRBJ1-6	TGCGCCAGCAGCTTGGTCCTGGGGGGGGCAGGTAATTCACCCCTCCACTTT	CASSLVLGGAGNSPLHF
-	-	TRBV6-5	TRBJ2-5	TGTGCCAGCAGCGACCCTCTAGAGACCCAGTACTTC	CASSDPLETQYF
TRBD2	-	TRBV5-1	TRBJ2-2	TGCGCCAGCAGCTGGAGCGGGGGAGCGAACACCGGGGAGCTGTTTTTT	CASSWSGGANTGELFF
TRBD1	-	TRBV7-8	TRBJ1-1	TGTGCCAGCAGCCAAGTACAGGGGACGAACACTGAAGCTTTCTTT	CASSQVQGTNTEAFF
TRBD1	-	TRBV6-4	TRBJ2-7	TGTGCCAGCAGTGACTCGCTCAGGGGGAACTCCTACGAGCAGTACTTC	CASSDSLRGNSYEQYF
-	-	TRBV28	TRBJ2-3	TGTGCCAGCAGTTTGCTAGTGGGGGGTACAGATACGCAGTATTTT	CASSLLVGGTDTQYF